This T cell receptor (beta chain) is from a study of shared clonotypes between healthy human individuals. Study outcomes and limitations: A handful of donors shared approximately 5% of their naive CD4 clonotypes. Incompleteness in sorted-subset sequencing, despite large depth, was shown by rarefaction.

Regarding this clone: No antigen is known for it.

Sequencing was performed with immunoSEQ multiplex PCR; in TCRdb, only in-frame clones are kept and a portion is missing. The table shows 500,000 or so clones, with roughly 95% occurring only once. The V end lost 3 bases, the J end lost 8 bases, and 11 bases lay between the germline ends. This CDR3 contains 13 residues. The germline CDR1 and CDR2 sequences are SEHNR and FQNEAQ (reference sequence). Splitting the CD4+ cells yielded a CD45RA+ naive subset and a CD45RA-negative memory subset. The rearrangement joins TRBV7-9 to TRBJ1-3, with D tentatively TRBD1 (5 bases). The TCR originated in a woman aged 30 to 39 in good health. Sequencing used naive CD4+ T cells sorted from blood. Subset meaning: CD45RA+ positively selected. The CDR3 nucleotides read TGTGCCAGCAGCTTCCTAGGGGAGGACACCATATATTTT. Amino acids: CASSFLGEDTIYF.